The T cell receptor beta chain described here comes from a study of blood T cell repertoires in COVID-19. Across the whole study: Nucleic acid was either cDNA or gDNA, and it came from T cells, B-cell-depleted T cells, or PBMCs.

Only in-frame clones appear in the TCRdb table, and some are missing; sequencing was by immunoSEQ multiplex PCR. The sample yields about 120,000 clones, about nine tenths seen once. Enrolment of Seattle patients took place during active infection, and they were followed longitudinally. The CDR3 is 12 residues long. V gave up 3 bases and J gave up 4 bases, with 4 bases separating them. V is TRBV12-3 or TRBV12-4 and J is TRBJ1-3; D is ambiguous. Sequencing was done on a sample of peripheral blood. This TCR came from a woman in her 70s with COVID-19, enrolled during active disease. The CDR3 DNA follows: TGTGCCAGCAGTTTCCAGGGAAACACCATATATTTT. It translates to CASSFQGNTIYF.